This TCR beta chain stems from a study of Graves' ophthalmopathy and Graves' hyperthyroidism. This clonotype has a count of ten or more. Scientists amplified the TCR beta CDR3 regions from RNA transcripts. The workflow started with a first-round RT-PCR run with HTBI primers and then moved on to a second-round multiplex PCR. TCRdb re-called the multiplex PCR reads with MiXCR, one entry per CDR3 protein. The table lists approximately 410,000 distinct CDR3 sequences, 15% of them singletons, with about 7.3% in the top ten. After removal of 5 bases from V and 1 base from J, the junction contained 4 bases not matched to a gene. The CDR3 length is 15 residues. Germline V CDR1 and CDR2: SEHNR, FQNEAQ (reference sequence). Researchers classed hyperthyroidism as stable given no ophthalmopathy within 18 months of follow-up. People with hyperthyroidism were aged 18 to 65 and newly diagnosed, under 2 months' duration.

This sequence joins TRBV7-9 and TRBJ2-2; 7 bases map to TRBD1. Sequencing was carried out using peripheral blood. The TCR was taken from a woman younger than 30 with stable Graves' hyperthyroidism. The CDR3 is CASSPGTVNTGELFF. In DNA form, the CDR3 reads TGTGCCAGCAGCCCTGGGACAGTGAACACCGGGGAGCTGTTTTTT.